These 4 T cell receptor beta chains originate from one sample sequenced in a study of Ad26.COV2.S vaccination and SARS-CoV-2 variants (dated by TCRdb to the early 2020s). The library came from the immunoSEQ multiplex PCR assay. TCRdb took over this immuneACCESS table, retaining in-frame rearrangements with V and J assigned. Such tables are incomplete; in checked studies, under half of the missing clones stem from an unresolved V gene, and the remainder is unexplained. The sample has under 400,000 clones on record, about nine tenths of them singletons. 3.4% of the sample is in the top ten clones. The treatment or condition label here, explained by the study, means: around 19 received Ad26.COV2.S at low or high dose, single or two shots; about 5 received placebo; per-sample allocation not given. Repertoires of vaccine and placebo recipients were sequenced from samples collected on day 63 after the first injection.

The sequenced sample was peripheral blood, obtained in a trial of Ad26.COV2.S vaccine versus placebo. These receptors were taken from a person aged 18-60 years who received the Ad26.COV2.S COVID-19 vaccine or a placebo.

V gene TRBV3-1 (or the pseudogene TRBV3-2) combines with J gene TRBJ1-3; D gene ambiguous. Trimming removed 1 base from V and 1 base from J, with 2 bases in between. The CDR3 is 13 amino acids. Germline CDR1 LGHDT, CDR2 YNNKEL (reference sequence). The CDR3, as DNA: TGTGCCAGCAGCCAAGTTTCTGGAAACACCATATATTTT. Translating gives CASSQVSGNTIYF.

The chain is built from TRBV2 and TRBJ1-1, with D tentatively TRBD1 (5 bases). This CDR3 region has 15 residues. Germline V gives CDR1 SNHLY, CDR2 FYNNEI. With 6 bases removed from V and 6 bases from J, the gap between germline ends came to 20 bases. As DNA, the CDR3 is TGTGCCAGCAGGGGGGGACGGGGCCAAAACGCTGAAGCTTTCTTT. It encodes CASRGGRGQNAEAFF.

The chain is built from TRBV7-8 and TRBJ1-1, with no clear D. Trimming removed 4 bases from V and 5 bases from J, with 14 bases in between. CDR1 and CDR2 (germline): SGHVS, FQNEAQ. There are 14 residues in the CDR3. CDR3 residues: CASSSPGGRTEAFF. The CDR3 DNA sequence: TGTGCCAGCAGCTCCCCGGGAGGAAGGACTGAAGCTTTCTTT. Full variable domain (rest looked up from reference TRBV7-8 and TRBJ1-1): GAGVSQSPRYKVAKRGQDVALRCDPISGHVSLFWYQQALGQGPEFLTYFQNEAQLDKSGLPSDRFFAERPEGSVSTLKIQRTQQEDSAVYLCASSSPGGRTEAFFGQGTRLTVV.

As DNA, the CDR3 is TGTGCCACCAGCAGAGATTGGGACAGGGACGGGATTGGCTACACCTTC. Translated, it gives CATSRDWDRDGIGYTF. This chain uses TRBV15 with TRBJ1-2, with 9 bases identical to TRBD1. V shed 0 bases, J shed 7 bases, and the junction held 9 bases outside the gene matches. Germline lookup yields CDR1 LNHNV and CDR2 YYDKDF (reference sequence). CDR3 length: 16 residues.